This TCR beta chain was found in a study of beta chain features in type 1 diabetes. All of the isolated RNA was reverse transcribed, so expressed TCRB transcripts were sequenced. TCRdb's table, derived via immunoSEQ multiplex PCR, lists solely in-frame clones and lacks some. This sample has under 250,000 clones; 14% occur once, and the top ten carry roughly 0.019%. Study observations and caveats: When Type 1 diabetes patients were examined, their TCRB CDR3s proved moderately but significantly shorter in all four CD4+ subsets.

Looked up from germline, CDR1 is SGHDN and CDR2 is FVKESK. The J segment lost 2 bases and the V segment lost 1 base, leaving 8 bases of the junction unmatched. CDR3 length: 17 amino acids. Turning to this clone: What it binds is unknown.

The receptor comes from a young man with type 1 diabetes. The V call is TRBV14, the J call TRBJ2-1, with 7 bases that match TRBD2. Material: naive CD4+ T cells from blood. This chain's CDR3 is CASSQAFAGAAYNEQFF. DNA of the CDR3: TGTGCCAGCAGCCAAGCGTTTGCGGGAGCTGCCTACAATGAGCAGTTCTTC.